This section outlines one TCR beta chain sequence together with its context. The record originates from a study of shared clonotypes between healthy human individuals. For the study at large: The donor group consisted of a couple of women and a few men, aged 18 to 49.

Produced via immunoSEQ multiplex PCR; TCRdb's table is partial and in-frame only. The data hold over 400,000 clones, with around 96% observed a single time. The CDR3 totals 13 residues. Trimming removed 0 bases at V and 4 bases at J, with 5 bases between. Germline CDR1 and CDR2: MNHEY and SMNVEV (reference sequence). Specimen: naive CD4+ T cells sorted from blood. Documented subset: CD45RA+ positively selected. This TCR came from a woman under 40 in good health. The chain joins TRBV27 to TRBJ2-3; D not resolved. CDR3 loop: CASSLSYADTQYF. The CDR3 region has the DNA TGTGCCAGCAGTTTATCATATGCAGATACGCAGTATTTT.